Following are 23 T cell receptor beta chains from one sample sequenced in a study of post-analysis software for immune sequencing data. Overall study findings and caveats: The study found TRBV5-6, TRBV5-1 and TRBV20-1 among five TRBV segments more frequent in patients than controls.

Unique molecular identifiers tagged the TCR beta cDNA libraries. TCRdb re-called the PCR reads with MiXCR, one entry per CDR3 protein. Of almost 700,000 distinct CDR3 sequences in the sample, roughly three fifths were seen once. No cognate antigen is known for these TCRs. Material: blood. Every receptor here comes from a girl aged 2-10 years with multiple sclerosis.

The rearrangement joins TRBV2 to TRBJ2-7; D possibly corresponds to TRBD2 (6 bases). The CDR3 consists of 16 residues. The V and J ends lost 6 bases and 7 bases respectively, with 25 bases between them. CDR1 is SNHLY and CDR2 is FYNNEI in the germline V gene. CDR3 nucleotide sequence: TGTGCCAGCAGCGCGTCGGTCGGGGACTGGGGCAATGAGCAGTACTTC. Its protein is CASSASVGDWGNEQYF.

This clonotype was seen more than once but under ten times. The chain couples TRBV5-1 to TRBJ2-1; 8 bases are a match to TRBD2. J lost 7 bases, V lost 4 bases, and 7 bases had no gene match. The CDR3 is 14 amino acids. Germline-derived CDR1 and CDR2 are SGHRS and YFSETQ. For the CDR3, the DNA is TGCGCCAGCAGCAAAACAGAGCGGGAGAATGAGCAGTTCTTC. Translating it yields CASSKTERENEQFF. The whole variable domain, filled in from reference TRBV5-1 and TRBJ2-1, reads KAGVTQTPRYLIKTRGQQVTLSCSPISGHRSVSWYQQTPGQGLQFLFEYFSETQRNKGNFPGRFSGRQFSNSRSEMNVSTLELGDSALYLCASSKTERENEQFFGPGTRLTVL.

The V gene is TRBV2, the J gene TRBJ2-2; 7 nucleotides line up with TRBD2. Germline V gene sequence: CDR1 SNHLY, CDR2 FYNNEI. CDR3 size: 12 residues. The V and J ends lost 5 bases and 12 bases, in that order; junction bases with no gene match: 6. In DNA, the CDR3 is TGTGCCAGCAGTCCCCCAGCGGGGAAGCTGTTTTTT. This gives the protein CASSPPAGKLFF.

The DNA of the CDR3 is TGCAGTGCCCCCTCCCGCGGGGTTGGGGGAGAGACCCAGTACTTC. Its translation: CSAPSRGVGGETQYF. V gene TRBV20-1 combines with J gene TRBJ2-5, with a weak D call TRBD2 (6 bases). Trimming took off 6 bases at V and 4 bases at J, with 21 bases between the two ends. CDR1 is DFQATT, CDR2 SNEGSKA, per germline (reference sequence). The CDR3 length is 15 residues.

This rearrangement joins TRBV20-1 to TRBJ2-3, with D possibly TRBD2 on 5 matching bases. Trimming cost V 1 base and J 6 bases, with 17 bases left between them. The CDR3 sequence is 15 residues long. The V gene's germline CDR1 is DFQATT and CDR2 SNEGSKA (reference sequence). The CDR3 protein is CSARAGEPVWDTQYF. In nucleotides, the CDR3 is TGCAGTGCTAGAGCTGGGGAGCCGGTTTGGGATACGCAGTATTTT.

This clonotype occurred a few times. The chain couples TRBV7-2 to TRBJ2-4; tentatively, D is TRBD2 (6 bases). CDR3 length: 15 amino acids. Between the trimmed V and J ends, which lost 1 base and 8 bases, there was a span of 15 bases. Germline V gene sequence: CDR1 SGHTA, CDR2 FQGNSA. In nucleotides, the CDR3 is TGTGCCAGCAGCTTAGACAGCGGGTCAGTGGACATTCAGTACTTC. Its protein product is CASSLDSGSVDIQYF.

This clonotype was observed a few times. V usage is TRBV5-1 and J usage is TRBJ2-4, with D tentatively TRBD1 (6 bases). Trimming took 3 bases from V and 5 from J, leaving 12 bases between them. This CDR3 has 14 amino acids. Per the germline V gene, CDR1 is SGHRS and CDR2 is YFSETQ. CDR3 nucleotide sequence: TGCGCCAGCAGCTCGAGGACAGACCAAAACATTCAGTACTTC. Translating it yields CASSSRTDQNIQYF.

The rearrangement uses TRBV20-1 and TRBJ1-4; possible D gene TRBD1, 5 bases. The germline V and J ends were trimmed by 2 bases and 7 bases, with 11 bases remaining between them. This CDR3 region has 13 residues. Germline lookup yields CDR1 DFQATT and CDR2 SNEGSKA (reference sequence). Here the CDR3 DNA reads TGCAGTGCTAGAAAGGGGTCTGGTGAAAAACTGTTTTTT. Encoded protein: CSARKGSGEKLFF.

In DNA, the CDR3 is TGTGCCAGCAGCCCGCGGGTGCGGGAGGGGACAGGTAGTCTCTACGAGCAGTACTTC. This encodes CASSPRVREGTGSLYEQYF. The gene calls are TRBV5-5 and TRBJ2-7; TRBD2 might be the D (9 bases). Deletions cut 4 bases from V and 3 bases from J, with 29 bases between. This CDR3 is 19 amino acids long. Germline V gene sequence: CDR1 SGHKS, CDR2 YYEKEE (reference sequence).

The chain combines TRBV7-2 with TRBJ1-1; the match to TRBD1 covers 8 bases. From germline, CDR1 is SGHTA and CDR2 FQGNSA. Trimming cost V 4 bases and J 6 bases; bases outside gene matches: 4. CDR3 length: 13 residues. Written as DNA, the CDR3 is TGTGCCAGCAGCTGGCAGGGGGCCCCTGAAGCTTTCTTT. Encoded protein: CASSWQGAPEAFF. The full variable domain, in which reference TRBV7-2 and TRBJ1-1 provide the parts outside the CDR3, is GAGVSQSPSNKVTEKGKDVELRCDPISGHTALYWYRQSLGQGLEFLIYFQGNSAPDKSGLPSDRFSAERTGGSVSTLTIQRTQQEDSAVYLCASSWQGAPEAFFGQGTRLTVV.

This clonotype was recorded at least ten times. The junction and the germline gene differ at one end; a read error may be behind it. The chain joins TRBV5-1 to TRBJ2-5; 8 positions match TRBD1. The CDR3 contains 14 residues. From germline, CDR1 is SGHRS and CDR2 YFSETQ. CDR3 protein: CASSPGTGQETQYF. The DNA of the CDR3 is TGTGCCAGCAGCCCCGGGACAGGTCAAGAGACCCAGTACTTC.

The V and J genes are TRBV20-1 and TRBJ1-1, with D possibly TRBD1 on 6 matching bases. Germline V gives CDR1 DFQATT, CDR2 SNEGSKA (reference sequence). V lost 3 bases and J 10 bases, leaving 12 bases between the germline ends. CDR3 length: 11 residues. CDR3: CSARTGRGAFF. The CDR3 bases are TGCAGTGCTAGGACGGGCAGGGGAGCTTTCTTT.

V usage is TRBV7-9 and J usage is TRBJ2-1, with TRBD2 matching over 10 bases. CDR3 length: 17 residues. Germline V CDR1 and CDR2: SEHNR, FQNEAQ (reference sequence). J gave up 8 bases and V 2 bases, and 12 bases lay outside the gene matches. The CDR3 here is CASSLIKTTSGFDEQFF. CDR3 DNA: TGTGCCAGCAGCTTAATCAAGACGACTAGCGGGTTCGATGAGCAGTTCTTC.

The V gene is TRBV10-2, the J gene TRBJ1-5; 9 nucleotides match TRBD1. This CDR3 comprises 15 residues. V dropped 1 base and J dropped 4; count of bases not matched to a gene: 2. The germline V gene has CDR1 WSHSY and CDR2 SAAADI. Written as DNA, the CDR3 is TGCGCCAGCAGTGAGTGGACAGGGGATAATCAGCCCCAGCATTTT. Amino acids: CASSEWTGDNQPQHF.

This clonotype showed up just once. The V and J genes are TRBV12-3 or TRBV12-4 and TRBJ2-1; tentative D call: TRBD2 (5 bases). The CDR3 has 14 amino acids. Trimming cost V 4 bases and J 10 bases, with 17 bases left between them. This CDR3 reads CASSWSPQGGEQFF. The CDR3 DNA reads TGTGCCAGCAGTTGGTCTCCACAAGGAGGCGAGCAGTTCTTC.

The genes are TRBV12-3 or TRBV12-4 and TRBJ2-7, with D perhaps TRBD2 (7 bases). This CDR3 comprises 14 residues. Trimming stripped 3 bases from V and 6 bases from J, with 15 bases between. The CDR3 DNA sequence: TGTGCCAGCAGTTTGGGTAGGGCGGGGGCCGAGCAGTACTTC. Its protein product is CASSLGRAGAEQYF.

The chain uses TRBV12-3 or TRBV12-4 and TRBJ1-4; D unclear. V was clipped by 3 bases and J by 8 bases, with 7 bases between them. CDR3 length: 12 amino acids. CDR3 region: CASSFTGEKLFF. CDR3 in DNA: TGTGCCAGCAGTTTCACCGGGGAAAAACTGTTTTTT.

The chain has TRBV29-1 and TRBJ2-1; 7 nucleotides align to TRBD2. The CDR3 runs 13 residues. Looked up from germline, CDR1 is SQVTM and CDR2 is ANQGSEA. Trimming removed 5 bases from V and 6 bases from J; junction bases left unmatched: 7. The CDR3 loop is CSVSPAGPNEQFF. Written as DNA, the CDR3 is TGCAGCGTTTCCCCAGCGGGACCCAATGAGCAGTTCTTC.

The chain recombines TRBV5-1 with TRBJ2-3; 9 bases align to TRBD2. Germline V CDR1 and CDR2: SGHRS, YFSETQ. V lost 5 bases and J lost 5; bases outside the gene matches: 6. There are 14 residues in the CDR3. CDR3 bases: TGCGCCAGCAGTGGCGGGAGGGCCCAAGATACGCAGTATTTT. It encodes CASSGGRAQDTQYF.

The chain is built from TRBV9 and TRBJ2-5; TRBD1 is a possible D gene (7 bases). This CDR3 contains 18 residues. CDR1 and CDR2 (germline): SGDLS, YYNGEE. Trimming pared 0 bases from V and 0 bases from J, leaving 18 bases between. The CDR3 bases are TGTGCCAGCAGCGTAGCTACGGCGGGGACAGAGTACCAAGAGACCCAGTACTTC. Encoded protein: CASSVATAGTEYQETQYF.

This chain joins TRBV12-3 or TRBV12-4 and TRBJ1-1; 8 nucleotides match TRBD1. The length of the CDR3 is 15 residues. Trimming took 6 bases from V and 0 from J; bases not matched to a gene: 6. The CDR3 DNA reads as TGTGCCAGCAGCCTAATGACAGGGGTGAACACTGAAGCTTTCTTT. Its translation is CASSLMTGVNTEAFF.

The CDR3, as DNA: TGCAGTGCTAGAGGCCTTCGGAAAAGCACAGATACGCAGTATTTT. This encodes CSARGLRKSTDTQYF. The rearrangement joins TRBV20-1 to TRBJ2-3; D gene unclear. Trimming took off 1 base at V and 0 bases at J, with 11 bases between the two ends. Germline CDR1 and CDR2: DFQATT and SNEGSKA (reference sequence). CDR3 length: 15 residues.

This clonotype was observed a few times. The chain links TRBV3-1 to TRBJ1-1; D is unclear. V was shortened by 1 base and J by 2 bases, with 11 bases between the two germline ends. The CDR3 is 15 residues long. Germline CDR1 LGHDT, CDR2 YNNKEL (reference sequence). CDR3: CASSQGSLANTEAFF. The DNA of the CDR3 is TGTGCCAGCAGCCAAGGCTCCCTGGCTAACACTGAAGCTTTCTTT.